This TCR beta chain stems from a study of vaccination effects on CD4 cells after COVID-19. TCRdb's copy holds only in-frame clones and misses some; the assay was immunoSEQ multiplex PCR. The top ten hold over 4.5% of the sample, which has tens of thousands of clones, approximately 65% seen once. Upon completion of 10 to 11 days in culture, CD4+ T cells were isolated. This CDR3 comprises 16 residues. The ends lost 3 bases at V and 4 bases at J; junction bases unmatched: 8. Germline-derived CDR1 and CDR2 are SGHDT and YYEEEE. On this clone itself: Its antigen is as yet unknown.

Specimen: CD4+ T cells from PBMCs cultured without peptide, collected before COVID-19 vaccination. This clonotype was obtained from a human donor who received a COVID-19 vaccine. V is TRBV5-6 and J is TRBJ1-5; TRBD1 matches 9 bases. The CDR3 bases are TGTGCCAGCAGCTCACAGCAGACAGGGGGTAATCAGCCCCAGCATTTT. Translation gives CASSSQQTGGNQPQHF.